Described below is a single T cell receptor beta chain sequence and its context. The CDR3 contains 15 residues. Germline V gives CDR1 WSHSY, CDR2 SAAADI. V trimming: 6 bases; J trimming: 4 bases; junction bases outside the gene matches: 11. Participant reports of clinical history set cohort assignment. Under the authors' procedure: Amplification with reference gene primers provided the estimates of nucleated cell counts. Data came from immunoSEQ multiplex PCR; TCRdb stores just in-frame clones and leaves some out. The DNA gave D and trimming, while V, J and clone size come from that table. Of a few hundred thousand clones in the sample, over 75% were seen once. These data originate in a study of blood T cell repertoires in COVID-19. Across the study: The study drew acute and convalescent COVID-19 samples from the United States, Italy and Spain. Sample material is recorded as cDNA or gDNA derived from T cells, B-cell-depleted T cells, or PBMCs.

The sequencing sample was made of PBMCs or T cells enriched from blood (not recorded which). The sequence came from a man aged 30 to 45 who had recovered from COVID-19. The chain carries TRBV10-2 and TRBJ1-1, with TRBD1 identical over 7 bases. The CDR3 nucleotides read TGCGCCAGCAGGACCAGCCGGGACAGTCTCACTGAAGCTTTCTTT. Protein sequence: CASRTSRDSLTEAFF.